Following are 3 T cell receptor beta chains from one sample sequenced in a study of blood T cell repertoires in COVID-19. Here immunoSEQ multiplex PCR was the method, and the copy in TCRdb shows in-frame clones only, minus some. The repertoire consists of around 370,000 clones, with around 90% occurring once and the leading ten covering roughly 3.4%. The specimen sequenced was peripheral blood. The receptor source for this set is a woman under 30 who had recovered from COVID-19.

This sequence joins TRBV21-1 and TRBJ1-4. TRBV21-1 is recorded as a pseudogene. The length of the CDR3 is 14 residues. The chain's CDR3 is CASSKAPGNEKLFF. The CDR3 DNA is TGTGCCAGCAGCAAAGCTCCGGGAAACGAAAAACTGTTTTTT.

V usage is TRBV15 and J usage is TRBJ1-2; 7 bases match TRBD1. This CDR3 contains 14 residues. The trim removed 0 bases at V and 6 bases at J, leaving 4 bases unmatched. Germline lookup yields CDR1 LNHNV and CDR2 YYDKDF (reference sequence). The CDR3 nucleotides read TGTGCCACCAGCAGAGAGCGAACAGGGGATGGCTACACCTTC. Residues: CATSRERTGDGYTF.

The CDR3 bases are TGCGCCAGCAGCCAGACTAGGACAGGTACCGGGGAGCTGTTTTTT. Its protein is CASSQTRTGTGELFF. The chain employs TRBV4-1 and TRBJ2-2; the D gene is possibly TRBD1 (7 bases). This CDR3 has 15 residues. V was cut by 3 bases and J by 5 bases, with 13 bases left in between. Germline-derived CDR1 and CDR2 are MGHRA and YSYEKL.